A single sample is the source of the 27 T cell receptor beta chains below, sequenced in a study of beta chain features in type 1 diabetes. All of the isolated RNA was reverse transcribed, so expressed TCRB transcripts were sequenced. Only in-frame clones appear in the TCRdb table, and some are missing; sequencing was by immunoSEQ multiplex PCR. Found here are 350,000 to 450,000 clones, 14% of them singletons; the top ten hold about 0.04%. Sequenced: naive CD4+ T cells from blood. The receptors here all came from a young man in good health.

The gene calls are TRBV6-5 and TRBJ2-1; D might be TRBD1 (6 bases). Germline-derived CDR1 and CDR2 are MNHEY and SVGAGI. Trimming removed 1 base at V and 7 bases at J, with 14 bases between. The CDR3 covers 15 residues. The CDR3 coding sequence is TGTGCCAGCAGTTACTTTACTAGGGGGAAGAATGAGCAGTTCTTC. It yields the protein CASSYFTRGKNEQFF.

This clone was seen a handful of times. The V gene is TRBV5-4, the J gene TRBJ1-4; TRBD1 aligns across 8 bases. This CDR3 region has 14 residues. Germline assignment: CDR1 SGHNT and CDR2 YYREEE (reference sequence). The J segment lost 3 bases and the V segment lost 3 bases, leaving 1 base of the junction unmatched. CDR3 amino acids: CASSWTGPNEKLFF. The CDR3 coding sequence is TGTGCCAGCAGCTGGACAGGGCCTAATGAAAAACTGTTTTTT.

This clone was seen a few times. The genes are TRBV9 and TRBJ2-3, with 9 nucleotides matching TRBD2. This CDR3 region has 15 residues. The germline CDR1 and CDR2 sequences are SGDLS and YYNGEE. Losses at the gene ends were 3 bases for V and 4 bases for J; bases not matched to a gene: 6. Here the CDR3 DNA reads TGTGCCAGCAGCGCACCGGGACTAGCTCCAGATACGCAGTATTTT. It specifies CASSAPGLAPDTQYF.

Only a few counts were recorded for this clone. The V call is TRBV2, the J call TRBJ2-1; D not certain. The CDR3 loop spans 15 amino acids. Germline V gene lookup returns CDR1 SNHLY and CDR2 FYNNEI. V lost 5 bases, J lost 0 bases, and 11 bases lay in between. This CDR3 reads CASSTATSSYNEQFF. The CDR3, as DNA: TGTGCCAGCAGTACCGCGACCAGCTCCTACAATGAGCAGTTCTTC.

This clone was observed a handful of times. J is TRBJ2-1 and V is TRBV30; D uncertain. Per the germline V gene, CDR1 is GTSNPN and CDR2 is SVGIG (reference sequence). The CDR3 has 15 residues. V lost 1 base and J lost 5, with 15 bases in between. The CDR3 bases are TGTGCCTGGAGTGGCTTTCCCGGGCCTAACAATGAGCAGTTCTTC. Amino acid sequence: CAWSGFPGPNNEQFF.

The J gene is TRBJ2-1, the V gene TRBV13, with 8 bases that match TRBD2. V was pared by 4 bases and J by 6 bases, with 5 bases of the junction left unmatched. Germline loops: CDR1 PRHDT, CDR2 FYEKMQ (reference sequence). The CDR3 sequence is 14 residues long. The CDR3 reads CASSSSGSFNEQFF. CDR3 sequence (DNA): TGTGCCAGCAGCTCGAGCGGGAGTTTCAATGAGCAGTTCTTC.

This clone turned up a few times. The chain carries TRBV30 and TRBJ2-1; D is perhaps TRBD2 (6 bases). The CDR3 sequence is 13 residues long. Germline-derived CDR1 and CDR2 are GTSNPN and SVGIG (reference sequence). The V gene lost 1 base and the J gene lost 9 bases, with 13 bases spanning the gap. CDR3 sequence: CAWSDGGPGEQFF. The CDR3 DNA reads TGTGCCTGGAGTGATGGAGGGCCCGGTGAGCAGTTCTTC.

This clone was seen a few times. V gene TRBV30 combines with J gene TRBJ1-1, with D possibly matching TRBD1 (5 bases). The length of the CDR3 is 15 residues. V lost 4 bases and J lost 7, with 22 bases in between. Germline lookup yields CDR1 GTSNPN and CDR2 SVGIG (reference sequence). The CDR3 DNA reads TGTGCCTGGATGGGAAAATCTCTTCGGGGCTATGAAGCTTTCTTT. Amino acid sequence: CAWMGKSLRGYEAFF.

There are a few counts of this clone. The V gene is TRBV9, the J gene TRBJ1-2; no definite D call. V was trimmed by 3 bases and J by 7 bases, leaving 16 bases between them. The CDR3 length is 14 residues. Germline lookup yields CDR1 SGDLS and CDR2 YYNGEE. The CDR3: CASSAPIPSGGYTF. Here the CDR3 DNA reads TGTGCCAGCAGCGCCCCCATCCCCAGCGGTGGCTACACCTTC.

This clone was detected only a few times. This rearrangement joins TRBV10-3 to TRBJ2-7; 7 positions agree with TRBD1. The germline CDR1 and CDR2 sequences are ENHRY and SYGVKD. The CDR3 covers 14 residues. The junction had 12 bases not matched to a gene; V was cut back by 9 bases and J by 4 bases. In nucleotides, the CDR3 is TGTGCCATAGTACAGGGGCCCCAGGGGTACGAGCAGTACTTC. Encoded protein: CAIVQGPQGYEQYF.

The chain is built from TRBV4-3 and TRBJ2-7; D gene unclear. V was clipped by 0 bases and J by 3 bases, with 9 bases between them. There are 14 residues in the CDR3. In germline, CDR1 is LGHNA, CDR2 YSLEER. The CDR3 region has the DNA TGCGCCAGCAGCCAAGATCGCGACAACTACGAGCAGTACTTC. Translated: CASSQDRDNYEQYF.

In its sample, this clone was seen a few times. CDR3 DNA: TGTGCCACCGCCGGGACAGTGCTCACAGATACGCAGTATTTT. Protein: CATAGTVLTDTQYF. The chain is built from TRBV15 and TRBJ2-3; 7 bases line up with TRBD1. The CDR3 consists of 14 residues. V was clipped by 8 bases and J by 2 bases; unmatched bases: 7. Germline V gives CDR1 LNHNV, CDR2 YYDKDF (reference sequence).

The CDR3 loop reads CASSDDRGLTDTQYF. The DNA for the CDR3 is TGTGCCAGCAGCGACGACAGGGGCCTCACAGATACGCAGTATTTT. This chain uses TRBV9 with TRBJ2-3, with 8 bases lining up with TRBD1. The V and J ends lost 3 bases and 2 bases, in that order; junction bases with no gene match: 5. The CDR3 is made up of 15 amino acids. CDR1 SGDLS and CDR2 YYNGEE come from the germline V gene. The full variable domain, its missing parts supplied by reference TRBV9 and TRBJ2-3, is DSGVTQTPKHLITATGQRVTLRCSPRSGDLSVYWYQQSLDQGLQFLIQYYNGEERAKGNILERFSAQQFPDLHSELNLSSLELGDSALYFCASSDDRGLTDTQYFGPGTRLTVL.

In this sample, this clone turned up a few times. The chain employs TRBV14 and TRBJ2-2; D not certain. Germline V gene sequence: CDR1 SGHDN, CDR2 FVKESK. The V end lost 5 bases, the J end lost 5 bases, and 9 bases lay between the germline ends. This CDR3 contains 13 residues. The CDR3 sequence is CASSSASTGELFF. The CDR3 bases are TGTGCCAGCAGCTCCGCGTCGACCGGGGAGCTGTTTTTT.

V gene TRBV11-1 combines with J gene TRBJ1-1, with D hard to call. Trimming took off 3 bases at V and 3 bases at J, with 8 bases between the two ends. Germline V lookup: CDR1 SGHAT, CDR2 FQDESV (reference sequence). CDR3 length: 13 residues. Written as DNA, the CDR3 is TGTGCCAGCAGCTTTCGGTTGGACACTGAAGCTTTCTTT. This encodes CASSFRLDTEAFF.

This clone was seen at least ten times. V gene TRBV7-9 combines with J gene TRBJ2-6; D ambiguous. CDR1 SEHNR and CDR2 FQNEAQ come from the germline V gene (reference sequence). The V end was cut by 8 bases, the J end by 1 base, with 0 bases between. The CDR3 sequence is 11 residues long. The CDR3 nucleotides read TGTGCCAGCTCTGGGGCCAACGTCCTGACTTTC. It encodes CASSGANVLTF.

The rearrangement uses TRBV6-5 and TRBJ2-3; D gene uncertain. The CDR3 consists of 16 residues. The V gene's germline CDR1 is MNHEY and CDR2 SVGAGI. Trimming cost V 0 bases and J 0 bases, with 10 bases left between them. The chain's CDR3 is CASSYSPGSSTDTQYF. CDR3 nucleotides: TGTGCCAGCAGTTACTCGCCAGGATCTAGCACAGATACGCAGTATTTT.

This clone was seen more than once but under ten times. The rearrangement joins TRBV27 to TRBJ2-1; 10 bases align to TRBD2. Per the germline V gene, CDR1 is MNHEY and CDR2 is SMNVEV (reference sequence). After removal of 2 bases from V and 3 bases from J, the junction contained 10 bases not matched to a gene. The CDR3 covers 18 residues. CDR3 in amino acids: CASSLDFDSGGFYNEQFF. CDR3 in DNA: TGTGCCAGCAGTTTAGATTTCGATAGCGGGGGGTTCTACAATGAGCAGTTCTTC.

This clone was observed a handful of times. This chain links TRBV5-6 with TRBJ2-7; TRBD1 might be the D (5 bases). CDR3 length: 14 residues. Trimming removed 2 bases at V and 5 bases at J, with 14 bases between. Germline CDR1 reads SGHDT; CDR2 reads YYEEEE. CDR3 amino acids: CASSFGRAFDEQYF. As DNA, the CDR3 is TGTGCCAGCAGCTTTGGCAGGGCTTTCGACGAGCAGTACTTC.

The rearrangement joins TRBV25-1 to TRBJ1-2, with TRBD1 matching over 7 bases. The CDR3 consists of 13 residues. The junction had 1 base not matched to a gene; V was cut back by 4 bases and J by 2 bases. CDR1 and CDR2 (germline): MGHDK, SYGVNS. CDR3 loop: CASSVQGNYGYTF. The CDR3 DNA reads as TGTGCCAGCAGTGTACAGGGGAACTATGGCTACACCTTC.

This clone appeared a few times. This chain joins TRBV25-1 and TRBJ1-5; D unclear. The V and J ends lost 7 bases and 10 bases respectively, with 14 bases between them. CDR1 is MGHDK, CDR2 SYGVNS, per germline. The CDR3 runs to 12 residues. CDR3 region: CASNEGRSPQHF. The CDR3 DNA reads as TGTGCCAGCAATGAGGGAAGGAGTCCCCAGCATTTT.

The J gene is TRBJ2-1, the V gene TRBV5-1, with D possibly matching TRBD2 (6 bases). The germline V gene has CDR1 SGHRS and CDR2 YFSETQ. Trimming took 3 bases from V and 2 from J, leaving 9 bases between them. CDR3 length equals 14 residues. CDR3 nucleotide sequence: TGCGCCAGCAGCTATGGCGGGACCTACAATGAGCAGTTCTTC. Its protein is CASSYGGTYNEQFF.

The chain employs TRBV11-1 and TRBJ1-5, with 9 bases identical to TRBD1. The germline V gene has CDR1 SGHAT and CDR2 FQDESV (reference sequence). V trimming: 5 bases; J trimming: 5 bases; junction bases outside the gene matches: 7. The CDR3 is made up of 15 amino acids. In DNA, the CDR3 is TGTGCCAGCAGCGAGGGACAGGGAGGGGATCAGCCCCAGCATTTT. The encoded protein is CASSEGQGGDQPQHF.

V gene TRBV11-3 combines with J gene TRBJ2-1; 12 bases match TRBD2. V trimming: 5 bases; J trimming: 0 bases; junction bases outside the gene matches: 5. The length of the CDR3 is 17 residues. From germline, CDR1 is SGHNT and CDR2 YENEEA. The CDR3 loop is CASSPRTSGISYNEQFF. For the CDR3, the DNA is TGTGCCAGCAGCCCCAGGACTAGCGGGATCTCCTACAATGAGCAGTTCTTC.

Notes on this clone: A junction end diverges from the germline sequence, so it may reflect a read error. V usage is TRBV9 and J usage is TRBJ2-1; 9 positions agree with TRBD1. The CDR3 contains 16 residues. Germline assignment: CDR1 SGDLS and CDR2 YYNGEE. The CDR3: CVSSTTTGGSYNEQFF. CDR3 nucleotide sequence: TGTGTCAGCAGCACGACTACAGGGGGCTCGTACAATGAGCAGTTCTTC.

DNA for the CDR3: TGTGCCAGCAGTCCCACTAGCGTGGCCTACAATGAGCAGTTCTTC. Protein product: CASSPTSVAYNEQFF. V usage is TRBV7-2 and J usage is TRBJ2-1; 7 bases fit TRBD2. V trimming: 6 bases; J trimming: 2 bases; junction bases outside the gene matches: 7. The V gene's germline CDR1 is SGHTA and CDR2 FQGNSA. The CDR3 totals 15 residues.

This clone has more than one count but fewer than ten. V usage is TRBV6-5 and J usage is TRBJ2-3; D ambiguous. The CDR3 runs to 15 residues. Trimming removed 0 bases from V and 2 bases from J, with 9 bases in between. From germline, CDR1 is MNHEY and CDR2 SVGAGI. CDR3 in DNA: TGTGCCAGCAGTTACTCGAATATACACACAGATACGCAGTATTTT. Protein sequence: CASSYSNIHTDTQYF.